The 24 T cell receptor beta chains presented below share a single source sample, sequenced in a study of early T cells in non-severe SARS-CoV-2 infection. TCRdb used MiXCR to reprocess the 5' RACE reads, holding one entry per CDR3 protein. The sample yields tens of thousands of distinct CDR3 sequences, 5.8% seen once. Sample: whole blood. The receptor source for this set is an adult who was a healthcare worker with PCR-confirmed SARS-CoV-2 infection or an uninfected control (not recorded which).

This clonotype has ten or more counts. The CDR3, as DNA: TGTGCCAGCAGCGCCCTCAGAGGGACTAGCGGGATCCAGAGCTCCTACAATGAGCAGTTCTTC. Protein sequence: CASSALRGTSGIQSSYNEQFF. The chain has TRBV9 and TRBJ2-1, with 13 bases identical to TRBD2. Germline V gives CDR1 SGDLS, CDR2 YYNGEE. CDR3 size: 21 residues. V shed 3 bases and J 0 bases; nucleotides not matched to a gene: 15.

By share, this clonotype ranks as medium-sized. This chain connects TRBV30 to TRBJ1-1; D perhaps matches TRBD1 (6 bases). The CDR3 is made up of 14 amino acids. Germline V gives CDR1 GTSNPN, CDR2 SVGIG (reference sequence). V shed 3 bases and J shed 1 base, with 12 bases lying between them. CDR3 sequence: CAWSLRGQNTEAFF. DNA of the CDR3: TGTGCCTGGAGCCTCAGGGGACAGAACACTGAAGCTTTCTTT.

This clonotype was seen at least ten times. The chain joins TRBV5-8 to TRBJ2-6; D is uncertain. Germline lookup yields CDR1 SGHTS and CDR2 YDEGEE. The CDR3 runs 13 residues. With 4 bases removed from V and 0 bases from J, the gap between germline ends came to 2 bases. The CDR3 bases are TGTGCCAGCAGCCCCTCTGGGGCCAACGTCCTGACTTTC. Residues: CASSPSGANVLTF.

This clonotype was recorded many times. This chain links TRBV19 with TRBJ1-2, with 7 bases lining up with TRBD1. From germline, CDR1 is LNHDA and CDR2 SQIVND (reference sequence). The CDR3 length is 14 residues. The V gene end was trimmed by 6 bases and the J gene end by 2 bases; junction bases not matched to a gene: 6. Written as DNA, the CDR3 is TGTGCCAGTAGATCGGGGGACAGCAACTATGGCTACACCTTC. Translated, it gives CASRSGDSNYGYTF.

V is TRBV6-1 and J is TRBJ1-4; TRBD1 aligns across 7 bases. V dropped 5 bases and J dropped 4; count of bases not matched to a gene: 13. Germline assignment: CDR1 MNHNS and CDR2 SASEGT. This CDR3 spans 17 amino acids. The chain's CDR3 is CASSRTGASAGNEKLFF. The CDR3 DNA reads as TGTGCCAGCAGTCGAACAGGGGCATCGGCCGGTAATGAAAAACTGTTTTTT.

This clonotype was counted ten times or more. The chain recombines TRBV7-9 with TRBJ1-2; D gene ambiguous. Germline V gene sequence: CDR1 SEHNR, CDR2 FQNEAQ (reference sequence). With 5 bases removed from V and 4 bases from J, the gap between germline ends came to 5 bases. The CDR3 length is 11 residues. The CDR3 sequence is CASSPLYGYTF. DNA of the CDR3: TGTGCCAGCAGCCCCCTCTATGGCTACACCTTC.

In its sample, this clonotype is medium-sized (0.01 to 0.1%). The chain uses TRBV29-1 and TRBJ2-3; 10 bases match TRBD2. Looked up from germline, CDR1 is SQVTM and CDR2 is ANQGSEA. CDR3 size: 14 residues. CDR3 region: CSSGSGRAPDTQYF. The CDR3 nucleotides are TGCAGTTCCGGAAGCGGGAGGGCCCCAGATACGCAGTATTTT.

This clonotype was counted many times. The CDR3, as DNA: TGCAGCGTTTCGTATAGTCAGGAATCACCCCTCCACTTT. Amino acids: CSVSYSQESPLHF. The gene calls are TRBV29-1 and TRBJ1-6; D gene uncertain. Germline CDR1 is SQVTM and CDR2 is ANQGSEA. This CDR3 comprises 13 residues. Trimming left V 5 bases short and J 10 bases short, with 15 bases between.

As regards this clonotype: A clone one base away is much larger, so this may be a read error. The chain employs TRBV5-1 and TRBJ2-2, with D possibly called TRBD1 or TRBD2 (5 bases each). Trimming removed 4 bases at V and 4 bases at J, with 23 bases between. Germline V gives CDR1 SGHRS, CDR2 YFSETQ. The CDR3 consists of 18 residues. The CDR3 DNA sequence: TGCGCCAGCAGCACGAAACAGGTTGTGGGCGCGGGCACCGGGGAGCTGTTTTTT. As protein: CASSTKQVVGAGTGELFF.

This clonotype showed up just a few times. The gene calls are TRBV12-3 or TRBV12-4 and TRBJ2-4; TRBD1 matches at 10 bases. The CDR3 has 18 residues. After removal of 5 bases from V and 0 bases from J, the junction contained 10 bases not matched to a gene. The CDR3: CASSHRDRGRVAKNIQYF. DNA for the CDR3: TGTGCCAGCAGTCACCGGGACAGGGGTCGGGTAGCCAAAAACATTCAGTACTTC.

This clonotype was counted at least ten times. The genes are TRBV3-1 and TRBJ2-1, with D uncertain. Germline assignment: CDR1 LGHDT and CDR2 YNNKEL (reference sequence). V was trimmed by 2 bases and J by 12 bases, leaving 11 bases between them. This CDR3 is 12 amino acids long. The CDR3 loop is CASSQSAWGQFF. The CDR3 DNA follows: TGTGCCAGCAGCCAATCCGCCTGGGGGCAGTTCTTC.

Many counts were recorded for this clonotype. In DNA form, the CDR3 reads TGTGCCAGCAGCCCCTTTTCGAGCAATCAGCCCCAGCATTTT. Translating gives CASSPFSSNQPQHF. The rearrangement joins TRBV7-2 to TRBJ1-5; no definite D call. The germline gives CDR1 SGHTA, CDR2 FQGNSA. Between the trimmed V and J ends, which lost 5 bases and 1 base, there was a span of 9 bases. The length of the CDR3 is 14 residues.

This clonotype came up many times. The gene calls are TRBV12-3 or TRBV12-4 and TRBJ2-3; a weak D match, TRBD2 (6 bases). The V and J ends lost 7 bases and 0 bases respectively, with 20 bases between them. The CDR3 is made up of 17 amino acids. This CDR3 is CASITGIAGTSTDTQYF. The CDR3 nucleotides are TGTGCCAGCATCACGGGGATTGCGGGGACTAGCACAGATACGCAGTATTTT.

The chain uses TRBV5-5 and TRBJ2-5, with D hard to call. CDR3 length equals 15 residues. The germline V gene has CDR1 SGHKS and CDR2 YYEKEE (reference sequence). Trimming left V 0 bases short and J 1 base short, with 10 bases between. The CDR3 DNA reads TGTGCCAGCAGCTTGGGTTCTCGGGTCCAAGAGACCCAGTACTTC. This encodes CASSLGSRVQETQYF.

This clonotype has more than one count but fewer than ten. This sequence joins TRBV5-1 and TRBJ2-7; D unclear. CDR1 is SGHRS, CDR2 YFSETQ, per germline. The V gene lost 3 bases and the J gene lost 4 bases, with 11 bases spanning the gap. The CDR3 totals 13 residues. The CDR3 sequence: CASSSRPTYEQYF. The CDR3 DNA is TGCGCCAGCAGCTCCAGACCAACTTACGAGCAGTACTTC. Full variable domain (outside the CDR3, taken from reference TRBV5-1 and TRBJ2-7): KAGVTQTPRYLIKTRGQQVTLSCSPISGHRSVSWYQQTPGQGLQFLFEYFSETQRNKGNFPGRFSGRQFSNSRSEMNVSTLELGDSALYLCASSSRPTYEQYFGPGTRLTVT.

This clonotype has at least ten counts. The V call is TRBV6-2 or TRBV6-3, the J call TRBJ1-2; D call uncertain. V dropped 5 bases and J dropped 3 bases, with 13 bases sitting between them. CDR3 length: 14 amino acids. Looked up from germline, CDR1 is MNHEY and CDR2 is SVGEGT. CDR3: CASSAGLGYYGYTF. CDR3 nucleotide sequence: TGTGCCAGCAGTGCCGGCTTGGGGTACTATGGCTACACCTTC.

By frequency in the sample, this clonotype is large (0.1 to 1%). The CDR3: CASSDSSGGANEQFF. The CDR3 coding sequence is TGTGCCAGCAGTGACTCTAGCGGGGGGGCCAATGAGCAGTTCTTC. This chain links TRBV6-4 with TRBJ2-1; TRBD2 matches at 11 bases. CDR1 is MRHNA, CDR2 SNTAGT, per germline. The V and J ends lost 0 bases and 6 bases, in that order; junction bases with no gene match: 1. The CDR3 runs 15 residues.

This clonotype appeared many times. The CDR3 DNA is TGTGCCAGCAGCGCACCCGCAGGGACAACTAATGAAAAACTGTTTTTT. Amino acids: CASSAPAGTTNEKLFF. The chain recombines TRBV9 with TRBJ1-4; a weak D match, TRBD1 (5 bases). Looked up from germline, CDR1 is SGDLS and CDR2 is YYNGEE. V lost 3 bases, J lost 0 bases, and 12 bases lay in between. The CDR3 sequence is 16 residues long.

This clonotype was observed at least ten times. The V call is TRBV6-4, the J call TRBJ2-2; 12 nucleotides match TRBD1. The CDR3 runs 16 residues. Germline V gene lookup returns CDR1 MRHNA and CDR2 SNTAGT. J was trimmed by 9 bases and V by 4 bases; bases with no gene match: 9. CDR3 loop: CASSAHGTGGSWELFF. CDR3 nucleotides: TGTGCCAGCAGTGCCCACGGGACAGGGGGCTCATGGGAGCTGTTTTTT.

The chain carries TRBV12-3 or TRBV12-4 and TRBJ1-5, with TRBD1 matching 12 bases. The CDR3 consists of 17 residues. Unmatched junction bases numbered 13, after V lost 6 bases and J lost 7 bases. CDR3 loop: CASRYARDRGRRQPQHF. The CDR3 bases are TGTGCCAGCAGATACGCCCGGGACAGGGGGCGTCGGCAGCCCCAGCATTTT.

The sample holds a few counts of this clonotype. With a much larger clone just one base away, this may be a read error. The CDR3 DNA is TGTGCCAGCTCACCACATGGGCGGGAGACCCAGTACTTC. As protein: CASSPHGRETQYF. J is TRBJ2-5 and V is TRBV18; no firm D call. Germline CDR1 reads KGHSH; CDR2 reads LQKENI. V was trimmed by 1 base and J by 5 bases, leaving 8 bases between them. The CDR3 runs to 13 residues.

This chain connects TRBV20-1 to TRBJ2-3; TRBD1 matches at 9 bases. The CDR3 extends over 17 amino acids. Germline CDR1 DFQATT, CDR2 SNEGSKA (reference sequence). Trimming at V came to 1 base and at J to 5 bases, leaving 13 bases not matched to a gene. CDR3 sequence: CSARVPFTGGRQDTQYF. CDR3 nucleotide sequence: TGCAGTGCTAGAGTTCCGTTTACAGGGGGCCGCCAAGATACGCAGTATTTT.

This clonotype was counted many times. V and J are TRBV29-1 and TRBJ1-1, with D uncertain. CDR3 length: 12 amino acids. The germline V gene encodes CDR1 SQVTM and CDR2 ANQGSEA. Trimming left V 7 bases short and J 8 bases short, with 17 bases between. The CDR3 region is CSAGERRGEAFF. DNA of the CDR3: TGCAGCGCCGGGGAGCGGCGAGGAGAAGCTTTCTTT.

In this sample, this clonotype turned up many times. The J gene is TRBJ1-5, the V gene TRBV5-1; TRBD1 aligns across 7 bases. The germline gives CDR1 SGHRS, CDR2 YFSETQ. V trimming: 4 bases; J trimming: 3 bases; junction bases outside the gene matches: 7. There are 15 residues in the CDR3. In nucleotides, the CDR3 is TGCGCCAGCAGCGAGGGGACAGCGCCCAATCAGCCCCAGCATTTT. Translated: CASSEGTAPNQPQHF.